This is a list of T cell receptor beta chains from one sample in a study of cytomegalovirus exposure and HLA in healthy donors. Sequencing used immunoSEQ multiplex PCR; TCRdb keeps in-frame clones, though not all of them. Of around 110,000 clones in the sample, about 59% are singletons; the top ten hold 8.5% to 9.5%. Sequencing was performed on PBMCs. All receptors derive from a woman in her forties in good health and CMV-seropositive. The CDR3 runs from the conserved cysteine through the conserved F or W. The order of the fields is CDR3 DNA, CDR3 protein, J gene, D gene, clone size, V gene. A D gene is named only where the DNA matches it firmly. Not every row has a clone size; where given, it reads once, few, many or a size class.

cdr3_nt: TGTGCCAGCAGCTCTCAGCGGGAGGCTTTCTACGAGCAGTACTTC; cdr3_aa: CASSSQREAFYEQYF; j_call: TRBJ2-7; d_call: TRBD2; clone_size: -; v_call: TRBV28
cdr3_nt: TGCGCCAGCAGCCCGCCAGGGGAGACCCAGTACTTC; cdr3_aa: CASSPPGETQYF; j_call: TRBJ2-5; d_call: -; clone_size: -; v_call: TRBV5-1
cdr3_nt: TGTGCCATCAGTGACTTAATTAGTGCGGGAGAGGGTGGTGAGCAGTTCTTC; cdr3_aa: CAISDLISAGEGGEQFF; j_call: TRBJ2-1; d_call: TRBD2; clone_size: -; v_call: TRBV10-3
cdr3_nt: TGTGCCTGGAGTGTGTCTCCAGGCGAGCAGTACTTC; cdr3_aa: CAWSVSPGEQYF; j_call: TRBJ2-7; d_call: -; clone_size: once; v_call: TRBV30
cdr3_nt: TGCGCCAGCAGCTTGGACGCGGGGGGGCTGGAGCTGTTTTTT; cdr3_aa: CASSLDAGGLELFF; j_call: TRBJ2-2; d_call: TRBD2; clone_size: -; v_call: TRBV5-1
cdr3_nt: TGTGCCAGCAGCTTGGGGCGGGACTCCTACAATGAGCAGTTCTTC; cdr3_aa: CASSLGRDSYNEQFF; j_call: TRBJ2-1; d_call: -; clone_size: -; v_call: TRBV5-8
cdr3_nt: TGTGCCAGCAGCTTAACTAGCGGGAGTATGGAGACCCAGTACTTC; cdr3_aa: CASSLTSGSMETQYF; j_call: TRBJ2-5; d_call: TRBD2; clone_size: -; v_call: TRBV7-2
cdr3_nt: TGTGCTAGTCTGAATTCTGACAGCCTCTCTGGAAACACCATATATTTT; cdr3_aa: CASLNSDSLSGNTIYF; j_call: TRBJ1-3; d_call: -; clone_size: few; v_call: TRBV12-5
cdr3_nt: TGTGCCTGGAGTGGCGGCTCTGGGGCCAACGTCCTGACTTTC; cdr3_aa: CAWSGGSGANVLTF; j_call: TRBJ2-6; d_call: -; clone_size: -; v_call: TRBV30
cdr3_nt: TGCGCCAGCAGCCAGATACAGGGTGATCAGCCCCAGCATTTT; cdr3_aa: CASSQIQGDQPQHF; j_call: TRBJ1-5; d_call: -; clone_size: -; v_call: TRBV4-1
cdr3_nt: TGTGCCAGCAGCCAAGATCAGGGTCGCGGCAGGAACACTGAAGCTTTCTTT; cdr3_aa: CASSQDQGRGRNTEAFF; j_call: TRBJ1-1; d_call: -; clone_size: once; v_call: TRBV14
cdr3_nt: TGCAGCGTCGATAAGGGAGGACTAATGAACACTGAAGCTTTCTTT; cdr3_aa: CSVDKGGLMNTEAFF; j_call: TRBJ1-1; d_call: -; clone_size: once; v_call: TRBV29-1
cdr3_nt: TGTGCAAGTCGCTTGGGACTAGCGGACGTGAACACCGGGGAGCTGTTTTTT; cdr3_aa: CASRLGLADVNTGELFF; j_call: TRBJ2-2; d_call: -; clone_size: -; v_call: TRBV12-2
cdr3_nt: TGCGCCAGCAGCCAAGGACAGGAGTTCTCTGGGGCCAACGTCCTGACTTTC; cdr3_aa: CASSQGQEFSGANVLTF; j_call: TRBJ2-6; d_call: -; clone_size: many; v_call: TRBV4-3
cdr3_nt: TGTGCCAGCAGTGAATATCAGGGGGCCTATGGCTACACCTTC; cdr3_aa: CASSEYQGAYGYTF; j_call: TRBJ1-2; d_call: TRBD1; clone_size: -; v_call: TRBV25-1
cdr3_nt: TGTGCCAGCACTCGCCAGGGCTTTGGGGAGTACTTC; cdr3_aa: CASTRQGFGEYF; j_call: TRBJ2-7; d_call: -; clone_size: few; v_call: TRBV6-1
cdr3_nt: TGTGCCACCAGCATTATCGACACCGGGGAGCTGTTTTTT; cdr3_aa: CATSIIDTGELFF; j_call: TRBJ2-2; d_call: -; clone_size: -; v_call: TRBV15
cdr3_nt: TGCAGCGTCGATTGGGACAGCAAAGAGACCCAGTACTTC; cdr3_aa: CSVDWDSKETQYF; j_call: TRBJ2-5; d_call: TRBD1; clone_size: -; v_call: TRBV29-1
cdr3_nt: TGTGCCAGCAGTTACACTAGCGGGAGCTACGAGCAGTACTTC; cdr3_aa: CASSYTSGSYEQYF; j_call: TRBJ2-7; d_call: TRBD2; clone_size: -; v_call: TRBV6-6
cdr3_nt: TGTGCCAGCAGCTTAGTCTGGGCTCTCCCTAATGAAAAACTGTTTTTT; cdr3_aa: CASSLVWALPNEKLFF; j_call: TRBJ1-4; d_call: -; clone_size: -; v_call: TRBV7-9
cdr3_nt: TGTGCCAGCAGTTTGGGAGAAAACGAGCAGTACTTC; cdr3_aa: CASSLGENEQYF; j_call: TRBJ2-7; d_call: -; clone_size: -; v_call: TRBV28
cdr3_nt: TGTGCCAGCAGCGCTTTGGTTCTAGTCGGGGGCACAGATACGCAGTATTTT; cdr3_aa: CASSALVLVGGTDTQYF; j_call: TRBJ2-3; d_call: -; clone_size: -; v_call: TRBV11-2
cdr3_nt: TGTGCCAGCAGCCGCGCCCCTCAGGCCTACAATGAGCAGTTCTTC; cdr3_aa: CASSRAPQAYNEQFF; j_call: TRBJ2-1; d_call: -; clone_size: -; v_call: TRBV7-9
cdr3_nt: TGCAGCGTTCTGCCTGGGGGGGCAGGGTTGGGCGAGCAGTACTTC; cdr3_aa: CSVLPGGAGLGEQYF; j_call: TRBJ2-7; d_call: -; clone_size: -; v_call: TRBV29-1
cdr3_nt: TGTGCCAGCAGTGAAGCGCTGGGAGCGGGAGGGCCTAGTAATGAGCAGTTCTTC; cdr3_aa: CASSEALGAGGPSNEQFF; j_call: TRBJ2-1; d_call: TRBD2; clone_size: -; v_call: TRBV2
cdr3_nt: TGTGCCAGCAGCTCTCTCAGACAAACGGCGAATTACGAGCAGTACTTC; cdr3_aa: CASSSLRQTANYEQYF; j_call: TRBJ2-7; d_call: -; clone_size: -; v_call: TRBV5-4
cdr3_nt: TGTGCCAGCAGCACTGGCGGAGGGTGGGACTATGGCTACACCTTC; cdr3_aa: CASSTGGGWDYGYTF; j_call: TRBJ1-2; d_call: -; clone_size: -; v_call: TRBV13
cdr3_nt: TGTGCTAGTGGTTTGGGTACGGGGTCAGATACGCAGTATTTT; cdr3_aa: CASGLGTGSDTQYF; j_call: TRBJ2-3; d_call: -; clone_size: -; v_call: TRBV12-5
cdr3_nt: TGTGCCAGCAGTTCCCCGGGACTAACCTACGAGCAGTACTTC; cdr3_aa: CASSSPGLTYEQYF; j_call: TRBJ2-7; d_call: TRBD2; clone_size: few; v_call: TRBV27
cdr3_nt: TGTGCCAGCAGCGTCGACTCTTTGGACACCGGGGAGCTGTTTTTT; cdr3_aa: CASSVDSLDTGELFF; j_call: TRBJ2-2; d_call: -; clone_size: few; v_call: TRBV2
cdr3_nt: TGTGCCAGCAGCCAAGCACTAGCACTTTACAATGAGCAGTTCTTC; cdr3_aa: CASSQALALYNEQFF; j_call: TRBJ2-1; d_call: -; clone_size: once; v_call: TRBV14
cdr3_nt: TGTGCCAGCAGTGTTCTAGCGTGGCCTCACACAGATACGCAGTATTTT; cdr3_aa: CASSVLAWPHTDTQYF; j_call: TRBJ2-3; d_call: -; clone_size: -; v_call: TRBV27
cdr3_nt: TGTGCCAGCAGTGGGGGCCTGGATCAGCCCCAGCATTTT; cdr3_aa: CASSGGLDQPQHF; j_call: TRBJ1-5; d_call: -; clone_size: few; v_call: TRBV2
cdr3_nt: TGTGCCAGCAGCTTCCCCCACGCCCCGGGGGACAATGAGCAGTTCTTC; cdr3_aa: CASSFPHAPGDNEQFF; j_call: TRBJ2-1; d_call: -; clone_size: -; v_call: TRBV13
cdr3_nt: TGCGCCAGCAGCTTGCAGGGGACAGGGGTCTCCTACGAGCAGTACTTC; cdr3_aa: CASSLQGTGVSYEQYF; j_call: TRBJ2-7; d_call: TRBD1; clone_size: -; v_call: TRBV5-1
cdr3_nt: TGTGCCAGCAGCCAAGATCGGTTGATAGCGGGAGGCTACAATGAGCAGTTCTTC; cdr3_aa: CASSQDRLIAGGYNEQFF; j_call: TRBJ2-1; d_call: TRBD2; clone_size: -; v_call: TRBV4-2
cdr3_nt: TGTGCCAGCAGTCTCGCCGGAGGCAATCAGCCCCAGCATTTT; cdr3_aa: CASSLAGGNQPQHF; j_call: TRBJ1-5; d_call: -; clone_size: once; v_call: TRBV28
cdr3_nt: TGCAGCGTGGCGGGTGGTGGAACTATCTATGGCTACACCTTC; cdr3_aa: CSVAGGGTIYGYTF; j_call: TRBJ1-2; d_call: -; clone_size: -; v_call: TRBV29-1
cdr3_nt: TGTGCCAGCAGCGGCCGGGGGGGCGGGAGGGCCGGAAGGAGTACGCAGTATTTT; cdr3_aa: CASSGRGGGRAGRSTQYF; j_call: TRBJ2-3; d_call: TRBD2; clone_size: few; v_call: TRBV7-2
cdr3_nt: TGTGCCAGCAGTTTATCCGCCCGTGGGGCGGACTCTGGGGCCAACGTCCTGACTTTC; cdr3_aa: CASSLSARGADSGANVLTF; j_call: TRBJ2-6; d_call: -; clone_size: -; v_call: TRBV27
cdr3_nt: TGTGCCAGCAGCGTAGCGGGCTACAATGAGCAGTTCTTC; cdr3_aa: CASSVAGYNEQFF; j_call: TRBJ2-1; d_call: -; clone_size: few; v_call: TRBV9
cdr3_nt: TGCGCCAGCAGCTTGGGCTCCCGGACAGACGCCTACGAGCAGTACTTC; cdr3_aa: CASSLGSRTDAYEQYF; j_call: TRBJ2-7; d_call: -; clone_size: -; v_call: TRBV5-1